This T cell receptor beta chain stems from a study of neurological immune-mediated disorders (dated by TCRdb to the late 2010s). At the level of the whole study: Among the roughly 35 multiple sclerosis patients, relapsing-remitting MS accounted for approximately 31 and secondary progressive MS accounted for 3. The cohort comprised about 70 subjects: roughly 15 HAM/TSP patients, approximately 34 multiple sclerosis patients and around 20 healthy controls. The roughly 110 TCR-beta libraries covered PBMC samples along with longitudinal samples, technical triplicates, and paired sorted CD4+ and CD8+ T-cell subsets. Peripheral blood TCR-beta repertoires from HTLV-I-associated myelopathy (HAM/TSP) patients, multiple sclerosis patients and healthy controls were compared by UMI-based sequencing.

cDNA was synthesized by template-switch 5'RACE using a primer with a 10-nucleotide random unique molecular identifier that tagged each TCR transcript. Every sequencing run covered 15-18 subjects and yielded more than 160 million TCR-beta sequences. The RNeasy kit was used to extract total RNA. The KAPA Real-time Library Amplification kit was used to amplify TCR-beta VDJ regions with primers for the TCR constant region and the 5'RACE anchor. A first PCR added sample indexes and Illumina adaptors, and a second PCR then raised library yield. After Ampure bead purification, the TCR product of roughly 650 bp was size-selected on a 2% E-gel SizeSelection system. Before pooling, library quality was assessed on a Bioanalyzer, concentration was determined with Qubit, and library quantification was performed with the Kapa Library Quantification kit. Libraries were sequenced paired-end 2 x 150 bp on an Illumina HiSeq 2500. To increase sequence diversity, roughly 23-30% phiX was spiked into each library pool. Regarding the original processing steps: Quality-filtered reads were processed with the UMI-based MiGEC pipeline, which removed over 80% of raw TCR sequences during error correction. VDJ genes were aligned to IMGT germline references, and clonotypes were defined by unique CDR3 amino acid sequence plus V-J genes. Clonal expansion, Shannon diversity, and CDR3 relatedness (CalcPairwiseDistances, ClusterSamples) were evaluated with VDJtools, and phylogenetic trees were built with CLCbio workbench. Using coefficient-of-variation modelling across technical triplicates, the study counted a clone as expanded if it had at least 8 unique UMIs. TCRdb ran its own pipeline on the public reads, namely fastp trimming at Q25 and MiXCR clone calling, and kept in-frame beta chains. For every CDR3 protein sequence, its rows merge into one entry that carries the most common genes and DNA. In this record, the V and J calls reflect TCRdb's handling and not the investigators' own analysis. The sample table shows over 35,000 distinct CDR3 sequences, and about 2.5% are seen once. The top ten constitute 2.4% of the sample.

This clonotype was seen at least ten times. It lacks a known antigen. Base qualities were left out, and no much larger clone turns up one base away. The paper as a whole reports these results and caveats: Repertoires from 18 of 34 MS patients were grouped by phylogenetic analysis into a cluster of related CDR3 sequences, suggesting a possible repertoire-level signature. Across subjects, expanded clones never shared an identical CDR3 amino acid sequence, which suggests that the TCR-beta repertoires in every group were private. The highest TCR clonal expansion was observed in HAM/TSP patients, whereas the lowest was observed in MS patients, even when compared with healthy controls. The MS cluster was not associated with any clinical or MRI features, and the authors stated that larger cohorts are needed.

Libraries from unsorted PBMCs were made from 2 million PBMCs kept in RNAlater at -80 degrees C until RNA extraction. Multiple sclerosis patients were enrolled in a US clinical protocol evaluating disease progression by magnetic resonance imaging. PBMCs were separated from peripheral blood using Ficoll-Hypaque density gradient centrifugation and then cryopreserved in liquid nitrogen. The CDR3 sequence holds 17 residues, the cysteine and phenylalanine included. CDR3 DNA only is kept here, 51 bases in frame from base 1. The germline V gene provides CDR1 SGHAT and CDR2 FQNNGV. Trimming removed 2 bases from V and 3 bases from J, leaving 16 bases between the germline ends.

The sequence came from a man in his forties or fifties with multiple sclerosis. Sequenced: PBMCs. This receptor chain uses TRBV11-2 and TRBJ2-2; TRBD1 is a possible D gene, resting on 6 matching bases. The CDR3 loop reads CASSLRAQGRYTGELFF. The nucleotide sequence reads TGTGCCAGCAGCTTAAGGGCGCAGGGGCGATACACCGGGGAGCTGTTTTTT.